This T cell receptor (beta chain) came from a study of PD-1 blockade in classical Hodgkin lymphoma. Data came from immunoSEQ multiplex PCR; TCRdb stores just in-frame clones and leaves some out. Of about 23,000 clones listed, about 65% are singletons. Relapse was seen in all patients after autologous stem cell transplantation, and brentuximab vedotin exposure was variable. Findings and caveats of the study: Patients were excluded if nivolumab began under 1 year after ASCT (the autologous transplant). As was reported, newly diagnosed patients showed lower baseline TCR diversity than healthy donors did. By C4D1 there was a significant rise in CD4+ TCR diversity but not in CD8+ TCR diversity.

V was trimmed by 2 bases and J by 4 bases, leaving 2 bases between them. CDR1 and CDR2 (germline): MNHEY, SMNVEV (reference sequence). There are 12 residues in the CDR3. As to this clone: Its antigen is undetermined. Other DNA variants within this sample encode the same CDR3.

Here the sequenced sample was peripheral blood mononuclear cells (PBMCs), taken at baseline. The receptor's source is a human donor with classical Hodgkin lymphoma. This chain connects TRBV27 to TRBJ2-2; D unresolved. This CDR3 is CASSLGTGELFF. The DNA for the CDR3 is TGTGCCAGCAGTTTAGGCACCGGGGAGCTGTTTTTT.